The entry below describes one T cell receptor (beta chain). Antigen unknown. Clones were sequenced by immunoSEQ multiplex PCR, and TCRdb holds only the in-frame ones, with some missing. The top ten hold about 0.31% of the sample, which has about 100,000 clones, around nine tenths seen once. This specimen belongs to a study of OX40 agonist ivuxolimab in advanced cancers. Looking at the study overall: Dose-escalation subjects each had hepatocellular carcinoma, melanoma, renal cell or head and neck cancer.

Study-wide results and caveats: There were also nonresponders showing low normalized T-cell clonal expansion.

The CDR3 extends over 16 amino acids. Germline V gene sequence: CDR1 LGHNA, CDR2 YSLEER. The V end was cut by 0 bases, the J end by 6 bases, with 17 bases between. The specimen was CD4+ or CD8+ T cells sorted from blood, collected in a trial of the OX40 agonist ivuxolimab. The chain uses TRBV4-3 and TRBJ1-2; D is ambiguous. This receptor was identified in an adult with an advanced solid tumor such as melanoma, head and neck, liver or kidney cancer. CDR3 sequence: CASSQEWTANYNGYTF. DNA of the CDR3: TGCGCCAGCAGCCAAGAATGGACGGCGAACTATAATGGCTACACCTTC.